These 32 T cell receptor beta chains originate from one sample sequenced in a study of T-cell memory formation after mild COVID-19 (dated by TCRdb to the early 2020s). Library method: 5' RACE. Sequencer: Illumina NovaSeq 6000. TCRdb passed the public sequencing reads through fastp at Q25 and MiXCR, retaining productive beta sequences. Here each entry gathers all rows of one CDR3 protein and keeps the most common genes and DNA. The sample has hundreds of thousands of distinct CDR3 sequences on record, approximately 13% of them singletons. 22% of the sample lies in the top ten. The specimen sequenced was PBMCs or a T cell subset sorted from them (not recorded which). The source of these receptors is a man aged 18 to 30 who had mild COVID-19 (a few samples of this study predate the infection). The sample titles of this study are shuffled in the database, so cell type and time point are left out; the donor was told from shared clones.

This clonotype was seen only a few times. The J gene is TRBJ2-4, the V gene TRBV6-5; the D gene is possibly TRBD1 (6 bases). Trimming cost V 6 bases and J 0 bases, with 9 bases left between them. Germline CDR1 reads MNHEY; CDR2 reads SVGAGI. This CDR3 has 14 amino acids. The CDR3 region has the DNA TGTGCCAGCAGAAGGACAGTAGCCAAAAACATTCAGTACTTC. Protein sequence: CASRRTVAKNIQYF.

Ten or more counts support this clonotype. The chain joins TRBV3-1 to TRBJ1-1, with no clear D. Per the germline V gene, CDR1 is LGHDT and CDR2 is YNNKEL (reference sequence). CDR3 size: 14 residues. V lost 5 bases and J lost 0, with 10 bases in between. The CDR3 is CASSSTLMNTEAFF. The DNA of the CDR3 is TGTGCCAGCAGCAGCACCCTAATGAACACTGAAGCTTTCTTT.

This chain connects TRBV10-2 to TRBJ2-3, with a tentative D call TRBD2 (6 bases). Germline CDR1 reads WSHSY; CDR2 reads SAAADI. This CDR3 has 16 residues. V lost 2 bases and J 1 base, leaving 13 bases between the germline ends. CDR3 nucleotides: TGCGCCAGCAGTGAGGTTTCCCCGGGGGGCACAGATACGCAGTATTTT. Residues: CASSEVSPGGTDTQYF.

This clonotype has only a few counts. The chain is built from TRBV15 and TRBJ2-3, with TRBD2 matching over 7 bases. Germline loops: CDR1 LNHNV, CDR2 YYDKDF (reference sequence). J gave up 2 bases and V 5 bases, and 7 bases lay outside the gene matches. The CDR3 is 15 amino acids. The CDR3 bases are TGTGCCACCAGCGGGGGGGATAGCCCCACAGATACGCAGTATTTT. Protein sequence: CATSGGDSPTDTQYF.

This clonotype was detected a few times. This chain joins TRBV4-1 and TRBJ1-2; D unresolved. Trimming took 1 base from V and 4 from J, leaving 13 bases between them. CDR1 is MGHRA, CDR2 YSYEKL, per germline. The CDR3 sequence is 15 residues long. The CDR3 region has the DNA TGCGCCAGCAGCCAAGGTTTCCTCACAACCTATGGCTACACCTTC. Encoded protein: CASSQGFLTTYGYTF.

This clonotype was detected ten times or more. In DNA form, the CDR3 reads TGTGCCAGCAGCTTAGGCATAAGGAACACTGAAGCTTTCTTT. Translating gives CASSLGIRNTEAFF. The chain has TRBV7-8 and TRBJ1-1; D ambiguous. CDR3 length: 14 amino acids. V shed 1 base and J shed 1 base, with 7 bases lying between them. Germline V CDR1 and CDR2: SGHVS, FQNEAQ.

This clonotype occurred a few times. CDR3 in DNA: TGTGCCAGCAGCTCTTGGACCCAGACCGGGGAGCTGTTTTTT. Residues: CASSSWTQTGELFF. The chain employs TRBV9 and TRBJ2-2; D remains unclear. Germline lookup yields CDR1 SGDLS and CDR2 YYNGEE. Trimming took 4 bases from V and 5 from J, leaving 12 bases between them. The CDR3 has 14 residues.

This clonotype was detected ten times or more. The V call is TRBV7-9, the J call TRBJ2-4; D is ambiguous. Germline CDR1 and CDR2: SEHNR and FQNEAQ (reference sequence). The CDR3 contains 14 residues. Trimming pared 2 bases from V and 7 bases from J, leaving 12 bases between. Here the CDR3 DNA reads TGTGCCAGCAGCTTAACATGGCGGTCGAACATTCAGTACTTC. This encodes CASSLTWRSNIQYF.

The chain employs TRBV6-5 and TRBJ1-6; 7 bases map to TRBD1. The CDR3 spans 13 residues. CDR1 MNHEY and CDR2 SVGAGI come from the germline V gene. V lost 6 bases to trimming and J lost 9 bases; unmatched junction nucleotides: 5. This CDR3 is CASRPGQFSPLHF. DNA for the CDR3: TGTGCCAGCAGACCGGGACAGTTTTCACCCCTCCACTTT.

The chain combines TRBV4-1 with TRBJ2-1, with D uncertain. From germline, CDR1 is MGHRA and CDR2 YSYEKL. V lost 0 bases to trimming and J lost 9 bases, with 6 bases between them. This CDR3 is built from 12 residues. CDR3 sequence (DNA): TGCGCCAGCAGCCAAGACAGACTTGAGCAGTTCTTC. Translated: CASSQDRLEQFF.

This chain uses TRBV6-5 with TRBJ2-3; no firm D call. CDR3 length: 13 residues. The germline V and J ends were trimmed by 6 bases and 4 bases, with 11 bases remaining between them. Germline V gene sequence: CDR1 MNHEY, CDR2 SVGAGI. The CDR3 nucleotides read TGTGCCAGCAGCCTACGGGCTGCAGATACGCAGTATTTT. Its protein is CASSLRAADTQYF.

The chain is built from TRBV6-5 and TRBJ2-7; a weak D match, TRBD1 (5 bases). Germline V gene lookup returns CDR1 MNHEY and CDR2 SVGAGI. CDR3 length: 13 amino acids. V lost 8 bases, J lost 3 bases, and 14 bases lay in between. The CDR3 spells CASVSRTSYEQYF. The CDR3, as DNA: TGTGCCAGCGTTAGTAGGACAAGCTACGAGCAGTACTTC.

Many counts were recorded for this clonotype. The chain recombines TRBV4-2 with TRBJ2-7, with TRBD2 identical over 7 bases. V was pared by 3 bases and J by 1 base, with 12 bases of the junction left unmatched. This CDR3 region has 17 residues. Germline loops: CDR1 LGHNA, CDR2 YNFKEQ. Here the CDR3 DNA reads TGTGCCAGCAGCCAGGACCAGACTAGCCGTACATCCTACGAGCAGTACTTC. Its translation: CASSQDQTSRTSYEQYF.

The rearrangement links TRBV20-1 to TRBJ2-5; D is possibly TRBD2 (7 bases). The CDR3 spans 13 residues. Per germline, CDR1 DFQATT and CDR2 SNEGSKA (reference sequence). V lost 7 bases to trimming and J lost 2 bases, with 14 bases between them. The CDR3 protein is CSGTRGQQETQYF. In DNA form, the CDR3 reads TGCAGTGGGACGCGGGGGCAGCAAGAGACCCAGTACTTC.

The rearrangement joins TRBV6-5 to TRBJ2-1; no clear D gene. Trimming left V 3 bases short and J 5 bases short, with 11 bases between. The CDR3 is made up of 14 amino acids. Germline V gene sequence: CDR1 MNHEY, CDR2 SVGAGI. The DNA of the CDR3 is TGTGCCAGCAGTTATGAAACTTCTCACAATGAGCAGTTCTTC. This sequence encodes CASSYETSHNEQFF.

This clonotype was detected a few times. The CDR3 sequence: CSARFRGRSGSPLHF. In DNA, the CDR3 is TGCAGTGCTAGATTCCGGGGACGGTCGGGTTCACCCCTCCACTTT. V gene TRBV20-1 combines with J gene TRBJ1-6; possible D gene TRBD1, 5 bases. The germline V and J ends were trimmed by 2 bases and 9 bases, with 17 bases remaining between them. Germline V gene sequence: CDR1 DFQATT, CDR2 SNEGSKA (reference sequence). This CDR3 comprises 15 residues.

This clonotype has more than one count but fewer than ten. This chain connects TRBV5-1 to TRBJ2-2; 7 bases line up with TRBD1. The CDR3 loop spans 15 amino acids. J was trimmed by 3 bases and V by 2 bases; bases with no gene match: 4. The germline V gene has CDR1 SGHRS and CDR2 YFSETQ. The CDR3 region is CASSFGQAHTGELFF. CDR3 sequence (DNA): TGCGCCAGCAGCTTTGGACAGGCGCACACCGGGGAGCTGTTTTTT. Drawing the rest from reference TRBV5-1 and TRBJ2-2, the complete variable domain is KAGVTQTPRYLIKTRGQQVTLSCSPISGHRSVSWYQQTPGQGLQFLFEYFSETQRNKGNFPGRFSGRQFSNSRSEMNVSTLELGDSALYLCASSFGQAHTGELFFGEGSRLTVL.

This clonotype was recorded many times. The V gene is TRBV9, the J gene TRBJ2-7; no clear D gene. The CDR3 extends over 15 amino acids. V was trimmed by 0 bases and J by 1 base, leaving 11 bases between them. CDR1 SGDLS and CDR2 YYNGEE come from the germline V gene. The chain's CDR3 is CASSVAPETSYEQYF. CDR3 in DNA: TGTGCCAGCAGCGTAGCTCCGGAGACATCCTACGAGCAGTACTTC.

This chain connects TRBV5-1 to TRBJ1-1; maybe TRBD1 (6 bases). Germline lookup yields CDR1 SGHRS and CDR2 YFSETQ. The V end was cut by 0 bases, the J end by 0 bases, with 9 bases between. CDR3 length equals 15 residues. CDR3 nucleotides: TGCGCCAGCAGCTTGGGGGACACTCTGAACACTGAAGCTTTCTTT. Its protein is CASSLGDTLNTEAFF.

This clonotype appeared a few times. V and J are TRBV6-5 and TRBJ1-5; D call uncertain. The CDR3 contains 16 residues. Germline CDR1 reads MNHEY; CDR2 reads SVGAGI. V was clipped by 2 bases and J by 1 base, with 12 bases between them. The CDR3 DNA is TGTGCCAGCAGTTACAGTGGGTTGGGAAGCAATCAGCCCCAGCATTTT. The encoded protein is CASSYSGLGSNQPQHF.

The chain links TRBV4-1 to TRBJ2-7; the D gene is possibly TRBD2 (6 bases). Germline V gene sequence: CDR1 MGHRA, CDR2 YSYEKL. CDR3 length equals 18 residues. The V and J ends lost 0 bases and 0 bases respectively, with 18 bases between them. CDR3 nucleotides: TGCGCCAGCAGCCAAGAACTGTCCGGGGGTACCGTCTCCTACGAGCAGTACTTC. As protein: CASSQELSGGTVSYEQYF.

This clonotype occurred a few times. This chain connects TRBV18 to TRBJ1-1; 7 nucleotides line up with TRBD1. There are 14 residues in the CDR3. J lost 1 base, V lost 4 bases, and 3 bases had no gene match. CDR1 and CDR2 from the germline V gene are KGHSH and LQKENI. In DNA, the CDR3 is TGTGCCAGCTCACGGGACAGCCGGAACACTGAAGCTTTCTTT. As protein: CASSRDSRNTEAFF.

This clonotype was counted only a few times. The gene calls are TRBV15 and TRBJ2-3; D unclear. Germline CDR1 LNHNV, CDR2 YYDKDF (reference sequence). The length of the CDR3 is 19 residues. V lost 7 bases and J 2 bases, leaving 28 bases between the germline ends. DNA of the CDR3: TGTGCCACCACCCCGCGGCGGTTTGGGAAAATTGAGGACACAGATACGCAGTATTTT. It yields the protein CATTPRRFGKIEDTDTQYF.

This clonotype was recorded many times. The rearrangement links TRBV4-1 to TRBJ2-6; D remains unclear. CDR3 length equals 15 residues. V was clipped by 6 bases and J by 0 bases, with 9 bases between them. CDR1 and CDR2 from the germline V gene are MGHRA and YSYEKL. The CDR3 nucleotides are TGCGCCAGCAGGCGCGTGGGCTCTGGGGCCAACGTCCTGACTTTC. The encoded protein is CASRRVGSGANVLTF.

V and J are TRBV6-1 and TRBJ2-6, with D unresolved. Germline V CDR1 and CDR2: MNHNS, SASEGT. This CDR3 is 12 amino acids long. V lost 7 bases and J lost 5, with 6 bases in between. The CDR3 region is CASTDWANVLTF. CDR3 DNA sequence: TGTGCCAGCACTGATTGGGCCAACGTCCTGACTTTC.

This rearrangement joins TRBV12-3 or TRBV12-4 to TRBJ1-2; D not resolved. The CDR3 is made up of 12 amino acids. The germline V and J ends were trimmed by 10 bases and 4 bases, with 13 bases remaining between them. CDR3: CATWGTAYGYTF. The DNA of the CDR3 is TGTGCCACCTGGGGTACGGCCTATGGCTACACCTTC.

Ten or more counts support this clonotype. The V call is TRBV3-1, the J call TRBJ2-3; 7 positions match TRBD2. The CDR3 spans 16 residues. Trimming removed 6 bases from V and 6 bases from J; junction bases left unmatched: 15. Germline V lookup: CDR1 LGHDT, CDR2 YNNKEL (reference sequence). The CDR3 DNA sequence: TGTGCCAGCAGTCAACTGGTCCCTAGCGGAACCGATACGCAGTATTTT. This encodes CASSQLVPSGTDTQYF.

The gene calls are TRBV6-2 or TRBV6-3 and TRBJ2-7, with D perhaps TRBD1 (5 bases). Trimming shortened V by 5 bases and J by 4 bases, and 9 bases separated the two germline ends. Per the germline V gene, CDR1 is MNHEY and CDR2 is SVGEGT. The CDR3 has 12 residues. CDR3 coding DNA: TGTGCCAGCAGTGATCCAGGGTACGAGCAGTACGTC. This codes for CASSDPGYEQYV.

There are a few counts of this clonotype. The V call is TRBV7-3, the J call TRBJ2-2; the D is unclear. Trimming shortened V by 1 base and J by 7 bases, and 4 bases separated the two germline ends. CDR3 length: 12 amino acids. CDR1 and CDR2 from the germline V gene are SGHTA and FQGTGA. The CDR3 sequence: CASSLSGGELFF. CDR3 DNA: TGTGCCAGCAGCTTAAGTGGCGGGGAGCTGTTTTTT. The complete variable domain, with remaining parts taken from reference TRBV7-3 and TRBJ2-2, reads GAGVSQTPSNKVTEKGKYVELRCDPISGHTALYWYRQSLGQGPEFLIYFQGTGAADDSGLPNDRFFAVRPEGSVSTLKIQRTERGDSAVYLCASSLSGGELFFGEGSRLTVL.

CDR3 amino acids: CASTLRERETQYF. The CDR3 DNA sequence: TGTGCCAGCACCCTGAGGGAGAGGGAGACCCAGTACTTC. The rearrangement uses TRBV7-6 and TRBJ2-5; perhaps TRBD2 as D (5 bases). In germline, CDR1 is SGHVS, CDR2 FNYEAQ. This CDR3 is built from 13 residues. The V and J ends lost 7 bases and 5 bases respectively, with 14 bases between them.

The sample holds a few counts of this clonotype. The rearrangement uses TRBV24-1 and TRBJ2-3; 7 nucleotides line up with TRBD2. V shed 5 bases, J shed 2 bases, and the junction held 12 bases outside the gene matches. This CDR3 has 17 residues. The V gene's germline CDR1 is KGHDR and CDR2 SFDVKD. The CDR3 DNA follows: TGTGCCACCAGTGGAGCCGCGCGGGGGATCGACACAGATACGCAGTATTTT. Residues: CATSGAARGIDTDTQYF.

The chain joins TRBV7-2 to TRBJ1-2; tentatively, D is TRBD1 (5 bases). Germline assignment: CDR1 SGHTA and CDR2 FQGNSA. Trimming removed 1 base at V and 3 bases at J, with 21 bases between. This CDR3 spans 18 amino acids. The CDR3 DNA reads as TGTGCCAGCAGCTTAGAGGTGGCCTGGGGTTCGGGGGACTATGGCTACACCTTC. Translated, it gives CASSLEVAWGSGDYGYTF.